What follows describes a single T cell receptor (beta chain). Its antigen is unknown. The sample is drawn from a study of Ad26.COV2.S vaccination and SARS-CoV-2 variants. In the study overall: Dosing was one shot or two shots 56 days apart. General study findings and limits: Relative to placebo recipients, vaccine recipients exhibited elevated spike-specific TCR breadth.

Documented treatment: approximately 18 received Ad26.COV2.S at low or high dose, single or two shots; about 5 received placebo; per-sample allocation not given. Sampling took place 63 days after the first vaccine or placebo injection. Germline V gene lookup returns CDR1 SGDLS and CDR2 YYNGEE. V was clipped by 4 bases and J by 4 bases; unmatched bases: 13. The CDR3 consists of 16 residues. Sequencing was performed with immunoSEQ multiplex PCR; in TCRdb, only in-frame clones are kept and a portion is missing. The sample carries about 400,000 clones, 75% to 90% recorded once. The material was peripheral blood, obtained in a trial of Ad26.COV2.S vaccine versus placebo. The V call is TRBV9, the J call TRBJ1-2; 7 nucleotides agree with TRBD1. The sequence derives from a person aged 18-60 years who received the Ad26.COV2.S COVID-19 vaccine or a placebo. CDR3 in DNA: TGTGCCAGCAGCCCAGTTGGGACAGACGGGTCCTATGGCTACACCTTC. Residues: CASSPVGTDGSYGYTF.